The 4 T cell receptor beta chains in this list originate from one sample, sequenced in a study of neoadjuvant nivolumab and ipilimumab in lung cancer. Generated by immunoSEQ multiplex PCR, the TCRdb table keeps only in-frame clones and is missing some. Here the sample spans 8,000 to 10,000 clones, 60% to 85% being singletons. This specimen consisted of tumor tissue, obtained after neoadjuvant nivolumab, alone or with ipilimumab, at or shortly before surgery. The receptors stem from an adult with non-small cell lung cancer.

The chain combines TRBV18 with TRBJ1-2, with D perhaps matching TRBD1 (6 bases). Germline V gene lookup returns CDR1 KGHSH and CDR2 LQKENI. Trimming took 0 bases from V and 8 from J, leaving 13 bases between them. CDR3 length equals 14 residues. DNA of the CDR3: TGTGCCAGCTCACCACCGGGGACATCGAGGGGCTACACCTTC. Its protein product is CASSPPGTSRGYTF.

The DNA for the CDR3 is TGTGCCAGCAGTCAAGGCGGGCGAGACAGCAATCAGCCCCAGCATTTT. Translating it yields CASSQGGRDSNQPQHF. This sequence joins TRBV28 and TRBJ1-5; D gene unclear. Per the germline V gene, CDR1 is MDHEN and CDR2 is SYDVKM. This CDR3 is 16 amino acids long. V was trimmed by 5 bases and J by 1 base, leaving 15 bases between them.

The chain links TRBV30 to TRBJ2-7; D perhaps matches TRBD1 (5 bases). CDR1 and CDR2 (germline): GTSNPN, SVGIG (reference sequence). V was clipped by 0 bases and J by 4 bases, with 10 bases between them. There are 13 residues in the CDR3. The chain's CDR3 is CAWSVVQDYEQYF. CDR3 nucleotides: TGTGCCTGGAGTGTAGTACAGGATTACGAGCAGTACTTC. Supplemented by reference TRBV30 and TRBJ2-7, the full variable domain reads SQTIHQWPATLVQPVGSPLSLECTVEGTSNPNLYWYRQAAGRGLQLLFYSVGIGQISSEVPQNLSASRPQDRQFILSSKKLLLSDSGFYLCAWSVVQDYEQYFGPGTRLTVT.

The chain combines TRBV2 with TRBJ2-1; D is unclear. This CDR3 region has 15 residues. CDR1 and CDR2 from the germline V gene are SNHLY and FYNNEI. V was cut by 4 bases and J by 2 bases, with 12 bases left in between. CDR3 amino acids: CASSAPLLAYNEQFF. The CDR3 coding sequence is TGTGCCAGCAGTGCCCCCTTGCTGGCCTACAATGAGCAGTTCTTC.